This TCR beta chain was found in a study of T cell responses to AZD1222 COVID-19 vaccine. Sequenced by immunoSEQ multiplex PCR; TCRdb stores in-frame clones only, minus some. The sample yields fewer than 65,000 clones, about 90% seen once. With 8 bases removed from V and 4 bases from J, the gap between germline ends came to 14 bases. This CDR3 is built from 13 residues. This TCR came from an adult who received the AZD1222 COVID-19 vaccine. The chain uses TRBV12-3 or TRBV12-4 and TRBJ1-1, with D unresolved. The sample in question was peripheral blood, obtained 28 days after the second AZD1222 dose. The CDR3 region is CASSSGPSTEAFF. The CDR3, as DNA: TGTGCCAGCTCAAGCGGTCCTAGCACTGAAGCTTTCTTT.